This TCR beta chain was obtained from a study of blood T cell repertoires in COVID-19. Study details: From T cells, B-cell-depleted T cells, or PBMCs came the material, which was cDNA or gDNA.

Authors' processing steps: It was from reference gene primer amplification that nucleated cell counts were estimated. Only in-frame clones appear in the TCRdb table, and some are missing; sequencing was by immunoSEQ multiplex PCR. Clone size and V and J calls were adopted from that table, with D and trimming inferred from the DNA. The sample records 250,000 or so clones, approximately 90% being singletons. This CDR3 contains 15 residues. CDR1 and CDR2 from the germline V gene are MDHEN and SYDVKM. V was clipped by 2 bases and J by 5 bases, with 12 bases between them. Participants' reported clinical history set cohort assignment. This clone appeared once.

The chain has TRBV28 and TRBJ1-4; D remains unclear. This clonotype was obtained from a man aged 25-40 years who had recovered from COVID-19. Sequencing used PBMCs or T cells enriched from blood (not recorded which). CDR3 sequence: CASSLVTGFNEKLFF. The CDR3, as DNA: TGTGCCAGCAGTTTAGTTACGGGGTTCAATGAAAAACTGTTTTTT. The full variable domain, rest sourced from reference TRBV28 and TRBJ1-4, is DVKVTQSSRYLVKRTGEKVFLECVQDMDHENMFWYRQDPGLGLRLIYFSYDVKMKEKGDIPEGYSVSREKKERFSLILESASTNQTSMYLCASSLVTGFNEKLFFGSGTQLSVL.